A selection of T cell receptor beta chains follows, all from one sample in a study of blood T cell repertoires in COVID-19. Assay used: immunoSEQ multiplex PCR; TCRdb lists only in-frame clones, some missing. The table records 95,000 to 150,000 clones, about 91% of them present only once. Sequencing input: peripheral blood. The receptor source for this set is a woman in her 50s with active or convalescent COVID-19. Each CDR3 is given without its conserved first and last residue.

J,V,CDR3
TRBJ1-4,TRBV7-2,ASSPRATGGFTNEKLF
TRBJ1-5,TRBV6-6,ASSPGGVSNQPQH
TRBJ2-1,TRBV9,ASSPGTSVYNEQF
TRBJ1-1,TRBV9,ASSVGTGILTTEAF
TRBJ2-7,TRBV30,AWSLTGSYRYEQY
TRBJ1-1,TRBV27,ASSFGTENTEAF
TRBJ2-1,TRBV6-2/TRBV6-3,ATSRGDTVYNEQF
TRBJ1-1,TRBV14,ASSHPGTAAF
TRBJ2-2,TRBV10-3,AIRTGGNTGELF
TRBJ2-2,TRBV13,ASSLYQASPFTNTGELF
TRBJ2-7,TRBV7-9,ASSLALRGEQY
TRBJ2-5,TRBV24-1,ATSDYYQETQY
TRBJ2-7,TRBV6-2/TRBV6-3,ASSYSIGTVSSYEQY
TRBJ2-1,TRBV4-1,ASSRTRDREYNEQF
TRBJ1-5,TRBV15,ATSSQGNQPQH
TRBJ1-1,TRBV28,ASIGTGGTRAF
TRBJ2-3,TRBV25-1,ASGVPLWGQGADTQY
TRBJ2-1,TRBV7-9,ASSPPASLGEQF
TRBJ2-2,TRBV4-2,ASSQELNTGELF
TRBJ2-1,TRBV27,ASTSAYNEQF
TRBJ2-5,TRBV30,AWNQRGFKETQY
TRBJ2-3,TRBV29-1,SVAGTSGSVTDTQY
TRBJ2-4,TRBV7-9,ASSPDLLLGDIQY
TRBJ1-6,TRBV7-2,ASSLAFGTPFH
TRBJ1-1,TRBV7-8,ASKGDRAGAF
TRBJ2-3,TRBV7-2,ASSRGWQSTDTQY
TRBJ1-1,TRBV9,ASSVEAGTEAF
TRBJ1-2,TRBV30,AWSVHRGIYGYT
TRBJ1-2,TRBV7-2,ASSLVRGNYGYT
TRBJ2-1,TRBV6-5,ASTASGFYNEQF
TRBJ2-7,TRBV7-2,ASRQTFTGSSYEQY
TRBJ2-7,TRBV18,ASSPPLGAIYEQY
TRBJ2-1,TRBV14,ASSQVTSGTRF
TRBJ2-2,TRBV6-5,ASSGQGSATGELF
TRBJ2-7,TRBV28,ASSSPRTGGSYEQY
TRBJ2-5,TRBV7-7,ASSLLSGRVGTQY
TRBJ1-1,TRBV28,ASSFGAGEQEAF
TRBJ2-1,TRBV10-3,AINRGASGNLNEQF
TRBJ2-6,TRBV4-3,ASSHATGSPGANVLT
TRBJ2-1,TRBV11-2,ASSPRTSGAGGNEQF
TRBJ1-1,TRBV18,ASSGTPNTEAF
TRBJ2-5,TRBV7-9,ASSLAGSGETQY